This T cell receptor beta chain was identified in a study of vaccination effects on CD4 cells after COVID-19. In the study overall: Each participant was given two doses of one vaccine (BNT162b2 or mRNA-1273). Notes on the study in general: Vaccine-induced clones in healthy vaccinees cross-reacted with common cold coronaviruses in only 1 of 255 cases.

The protocol was immunoSEQ multiplex PCR, while the TCRdb copy is restricted to in-frame clones and leaves out a portion. The sample has about 73,000 clones; roughly 79% are singletons. Regarding this clone: The target antigen is unknown.

Sequencing was preceded by expansion of antigen-specific CD4+ T cells with viral peptide pools in the ViraFEST assay. Researchers isolated CD4+ T cells once approximately eleven days of culture had elapsed. Vaccinated recipients, who were negative for nucleocapsid antibodies, had no history of SARS-CoV-2 infection. They grew under 2.5 million PBMC in each well, adding around 10 IU/ml IL-2 and 8 to 10 ug/ml peptides. Half the medium was swapped for IL-2 medium on days 3 and 7. V gave up 3 bases and J gave up 7 bases, with 10 bases separating them. There are 13 residues in the CDR3. Germline-derived CDR1 and CDR2 are SGHTA and FQGNSA.

The chain couples TRBV7-2 to TRBJ1-5; D possibly corresponds to TRBD1 (6 bases). This TCR was sampled from a human donor who received a COVID-19 vaccine. Sequencing was performed on CD4+ T cells from PBMCs cultured with HCoV-NL63 spike peptides, taken before COVID-19 vaccination. This chain's CDR3 is CASSFQGSQPQHF. The CDR3 DNA is TGTGCCAGCAGCTTTCAGGGGAGCCAGCCCCAGCATTTT.